The 21 T cell receptor beta chains below come from one sample, sequenced in a study of CD8+ T cells in alopecia areata. TCR sequencing used cDNA made by reverse transcription of extracted RNA. The table came from immunoSEQ multiplex PCR; TCRdb's copy has only in-frame clones and leaves some out. The table shows roughly 150,000 clones, with about 56% occurring only once. Documented treatment: oral pan-JAK inhibitor, 5-10 mg twice daily. This specimen was CD8+ T cells sorted from blood, taken at week 4, from a patient treated with tofacitinib. These receptors originate from a human donor with alopecia areata.

This clone was seen a handful of times. This chain links TRBV7-9 with TRBJ2-7; possibly TRBD1 for D (5 bases). The CDR3 length is 11 residues. From germline, CDR1 is SEHNR and CDR2 FQNEAQ (reference sequence). Trimming shortened V by 9 bases and J by 3 bases, and 9 bases separated the two germline ends. CDR3 sequence (DNA): TGTGCCAGTCAACAGGACTACGAGCAGTACTTC. Translating gives CASQQDYEQYF.

This clone was found many times. Other DNA sequences in this specimen translate into the identical CDR3. The V call is TRBV11-2, the J call TRBJ1-1; D call uncertain. The CDR3 has 12 amino acids. Looked up from germline, CDR1 is SGHAT and CDR2 is FQNNGV. Trimming took 2 bases from V and 0 from J, leaving 1 base between them. The CDR3 DNA reads TGTGCCAGCAGCTTAATGAACACTGAAGCTTTCTTT. Translated: CASSLMNTEAFF.

This clone has only a few counts. The chain carries TRBV27 and TRBJ2-3; TRBD2 matches 8 bases. Losses at the gene ends were 4 bases for V and 4 bases for J; bases not matched to a gene: 4. Germline lookup yields CDR1 MNHEY and CDR2 SMNVEV (reference sequence). CDR3 length: 14 residues. The chain's CDR3 is CASSSGGGPDTQYF. The CDR3 DNA reads TGTGCCAGCAGTTCCGGGGGGGGCCCAGATACGCAGTATTTT.

The chain carries TRBV5-1 and TRBJ1-2, with a weak D call TRBD1 (5 bases). The CDR3 consists of 14 residues. V was trimmed by 1 base and J by 3 bases, leaving 10 bases between them. Germline CDR1 SGHRS, CDR2 YFSETQ. DNA of the CDR3: TGCGCCAGCAGCTTGAGGGGTTTCGACTATGGCTACACCTTC. Translated, it gives CASSLRGFDYGYTF.

V and J are TRBV6-1 and TRBJ2-1; D gene uncertain. The CDR3 runs to 11 residues. The germline V gene encodes CDR1 MNHNS and CDR2 SASEGT. Trimming took 7 bases from V and 5 from J, leaving 6 bases between them. CDR3 DNA: TGTGCCAGCACCTTCAACAATGAGCAGTTCTTC. Translating gives CASTFNNEQFF.

The rearrangement links TRBV5-4 to TRBJ2-7; no clear D. Trimming took 0 bases from V and 2 from J, leaving 15 bases between them. The CDR3 has 16 residues. Germline V lookup: CDR1 SGHNT, CDR2 YYREEE (reference sequence). Here the CDR3 reads CASSLGIGQYAYEQYF. CDR3 coding DNA: TGTGCCAGCAGCTTGGGCATAGGGCAGTACGCCTACGAGCAGTACTTC.

The chain is built from TRBV7-8 and TRBJ2-7, with D unresolved. The CDR3 is made up of 16 amino acids. Per germline, CDR1 SGHVS and CDR2 FQNEAQ. With 5 bases removed from V and 3 bases from J, the gap between germline ends came to 20 bases. The CDR3 region has the DNA TGTGCCAGCAGCCCTTGGATGAACAGCCGACTCTACGAGCAGTACTTC. Translating gives CASSPWMNSRLYEQYF.

In DNA form, the CDR3 reads TGTGCCAGCAGCTGGACTAGCGGTAGCACAGATACGCAGTATTTT. It codes for CASSWTSGSTDTQYF. The rearrangement uses TRBV6-6 and TRBJ2-3, with 10 nucleotides matching TRBD2. The CDR3 consists of 15 residues. V shed 6 bases and J 0 bases; nucleotides not matched to a gene: 3. Germline loops: CDR1 MNHNY, CDR2 SVGAGI (reference sequence).

This clone turned up a few times. This chain links TRBV5-6 with TRBJ2-1; 7 bases agree with TRBD2. Looked up from germline, CDR1 is SGHDT and CDR2 is YYEEEE. V lost 4 bases and J lost 6; bases outside the gene matches: 16. The CDR3 has 17 amino acids. The CDR3 nucleotides read TGTGCCAGCAGCCCCTCGACTAGCTCTTGGGGAAGCAATGAGCAGTTCTTC. This gives the protein CASSPSTSSWGSNEQFF. Full variable domain (missing parts from reference TRBV5-6 and TRBJ2-1): DAGVTQSPTHLIKTRGQQVTLRCSPKSGHDTVSWYQQALGQGPQFIFQYYEEEERQRGNFPDRFSGHQFPNYSSELNVNALLLGDSALYLCASSPSTSSWGSNEQFFGPGTRLTVL.

This clone was observed a few times. This chain joins TRBV11-2 and TRBJ2-2; 9 positions match TRBD2. The CDR3 contains 16 residues. The V segment lost 3 bases and the J segment 5 bases; nucleotides outside the gene matches: 7. The germline V gene has CDR1 SGHAT and CDR2 FQNNGV. The CDR3 protein is CASSFSLAGPTGELFF. The DNA of the CDR3 is TGTGCCAGCAGCTTCTCCCTAGCGGGGCCGACCGGGGAGCTGTTTTTT.

The chain has TRBV9 and TRBJ2-2, with D hard to call. V gave up 0 bases and J gave up 5 bases, with 5 bases separating them. From germline, CDR1 is SGDLS and CDR2 YYNGEE. The CDR3 loop spans 13 amino acids. As DNA, the CDR3 is TGTGCCAGCAGCGTAGCCGTTACCGGGGAGCTGTTTTTT. It is translated as CASSVAVTGELFF.

The V call is TRBV4-3, the J call TRBJ1-1; no clear D. V lost 7 bases and J 1 base, leaving 19 bases between the germline ends. This CDR3 has 16 amino acids. Looked up from germline, CDR1 is LGHNA and CDR2 is YSLEER. The CDR3 sequence is CASTALYGEPNTEAFF. CDR3 bases: TGCGCCAGCACCGCACTCTACGGGGAACCGAACACTGAAGCTTTCTTT.

The chain joins TRBV10-3 to TRBJ2-7; D is unresolved. CDR3 length equals 9 residues. CDR1 and CDR2 from the germline V gene are ENHRY and SYGVKD. V shed 5 bases and J shed 10 bases, with 6 bases lying between them. The CDR3 bases are TGTGCCATCAGTCCTCGCCAGTACTTC. Translated, it gives CAISPRQYF.

V gene TRBV2 combines with J gene TRBJ1-1; no clear D gene. V lost 5 bases, J lost 0 bases, and 10 bases lay in between. This CDR3 contains 14 residues. The germline gives CDR1 SNHLY, CDR2 FYNNEI. This CDR3 reads CASSLRILNTEAFF. The DNA of the CDR3 is TGTGCCAGCAGTCTAAGGATACTGAACACTGAAGCTTTCTTT.

This chain uses TRBV9 with TRBJ2-3; D remains unclear. CDR1 is SGDLS, CDR2 YYNGEE, per germline. Trimming removed 4 bases at V and 5 bases at J, with 8 bases between. The length of the CDR3 is 12 residues. The CDR3 loop is CASSTQQDTQYF. The CDR3 DNA follows: TGTGCCAGCAGCACCCAGCAAGATACGCAGTATTTT.

V and J are TRBV7-9 and TRBJ2-7; no firm D call. The CDR3 is 12 residues long. Germline-derived CDR1 and CDR2 are SEHNR and FQNEAQ (reference sequence). With 5 bases removed from V and 7 bases from J, the gap between germline ends came to 12 bases. The CDR3 loop reads CASSPTEAEQYF. The CDR3 DNA is TGTGCCAGCAGCCCAACAGAGGCGGAGCAGTACTTC.

The chain links TRBV7-2 to TRBJ2-2; no firm D call. Germline-derived CDR1 and CDR2 are SGHTA and FQGNSA. The length of the CDR3 is 14 residues. Trimming pared 6 bases from V and 6 bases from J, leaving 14 bases between. The chain's CDR3 is CASRELEVSGELFF. Here the CDR3 DNA reads TGTGCCAGCAGAGAGTTAGAGGTGTCCGGGGAGCTGTTTTTT.

The chain carries TRBV29-1 and TRBJ2-1; TRBD2 matches at 10 bases. Germline assignment: CDR1 SQVTM and CDR2 ANQGSEA. The CDR3 has 15 amino acids. V gave up 6 bases and J gave up 4 bases; unmatched junction bases: 9. The CDR3: CSVTTLAGGYNEQFF. The CDR3 DNA follows: TGCAGCGTGACAACCTTAGCGGGGGGTTACAATGAGCAGTTCTTC.

Only a few counts were recorded for this clone. The chain employs TRBV12-5 and TRBJ2-1; 7 nucleotides line up with TRBD1. J gave up 8 bases and V 2 bases, and 12 bases lay outside the gene matches. In germline, CDR1 is LGHNT, CDR2 FRNRAP. CDR3 size: 16 residues. CDR3 coding DNA: TGTGCTAGTGGTTTGCCTCTAGGGACAGAAATCCATGAGCAGTTCTTC. It translates to CASGLPLGTEIHEQFF.

The chain couples TRBV15 to TRBJ2-5, with 8 bases that match TRBD2. V shed 3 bases, J shed 4 bases, and the junction held 7 bases outside the gene matches. This CDR3 is built from 15 residues. Germline loops: CDR1 LNHNV, CDR2 YYDKDF (reference sequence). CDR3 sequence reads: CATSSPGTRLETQYF. The CDR3 DNA reads TGTGCCACCAGCAGCCCCGGGACTAGACTAGAGACCCAGTACTTC.

The chain has TRBV29-1 and TRBJ2-7, with D maybe TRBD1 (6 bases). CDR1 is SQVTM and CDR2 is ANQGSEA in the germline V gene. The CDR3 has 14 residues. Trimming took 3 bases from V and 3 from J, leaving 15 bases between them. CDR3 sequence: CSVEAGDPLYEQYF. CDR3 nucleotide sequence: TGCAGCGTTGAGGCAGGGGACCCACTCTACGAGCAGTACTTC.